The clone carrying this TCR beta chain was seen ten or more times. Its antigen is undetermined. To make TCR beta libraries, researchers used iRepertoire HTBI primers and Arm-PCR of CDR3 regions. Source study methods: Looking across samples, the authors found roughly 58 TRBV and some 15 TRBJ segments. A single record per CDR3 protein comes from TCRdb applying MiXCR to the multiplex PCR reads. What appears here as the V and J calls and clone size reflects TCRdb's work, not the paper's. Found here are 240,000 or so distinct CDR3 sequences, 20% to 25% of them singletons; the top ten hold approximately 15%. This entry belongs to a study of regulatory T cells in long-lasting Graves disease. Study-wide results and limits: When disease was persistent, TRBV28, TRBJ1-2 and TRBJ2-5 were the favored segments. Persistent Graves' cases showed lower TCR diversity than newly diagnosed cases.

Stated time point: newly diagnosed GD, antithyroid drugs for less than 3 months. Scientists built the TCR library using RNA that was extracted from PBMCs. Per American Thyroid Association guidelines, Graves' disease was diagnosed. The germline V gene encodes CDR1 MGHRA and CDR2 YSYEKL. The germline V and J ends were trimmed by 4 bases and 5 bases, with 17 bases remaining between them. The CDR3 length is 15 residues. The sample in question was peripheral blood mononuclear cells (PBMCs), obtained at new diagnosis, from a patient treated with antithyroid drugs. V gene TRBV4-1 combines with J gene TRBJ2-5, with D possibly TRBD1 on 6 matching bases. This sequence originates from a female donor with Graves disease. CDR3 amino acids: CASSRTTGRGETQYF. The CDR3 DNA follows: TGCGCCAGCAGCCGAACCACAGGGCGTGGGGAGACCCAGTACTTC.